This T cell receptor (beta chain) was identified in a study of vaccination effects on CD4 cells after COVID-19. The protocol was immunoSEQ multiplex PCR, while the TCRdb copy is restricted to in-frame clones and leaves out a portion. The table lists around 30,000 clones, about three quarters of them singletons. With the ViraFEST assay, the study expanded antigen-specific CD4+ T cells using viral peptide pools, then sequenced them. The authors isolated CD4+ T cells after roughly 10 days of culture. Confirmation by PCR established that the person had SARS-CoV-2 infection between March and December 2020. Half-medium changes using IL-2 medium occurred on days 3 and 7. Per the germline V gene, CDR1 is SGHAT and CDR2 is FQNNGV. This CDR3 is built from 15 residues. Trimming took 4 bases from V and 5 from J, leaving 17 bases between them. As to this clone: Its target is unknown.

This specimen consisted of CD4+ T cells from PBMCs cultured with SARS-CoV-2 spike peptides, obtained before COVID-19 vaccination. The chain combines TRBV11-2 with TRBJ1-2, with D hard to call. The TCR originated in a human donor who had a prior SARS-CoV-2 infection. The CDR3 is CASSSPVSPGYGYTF. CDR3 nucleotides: TGTGCCAGCAGCTCACCGGTCTCACCTGGGTATGGCTACACCTTC.